Following are 27 T cell receptor beta chains from one sample sequenced in a study of neurological immune-mediated disorders. MiXCR, applied by TCRdb to the 5' RACE reads, yields one record per CDR3 protein. The sample gives under 90,000 distinct CDR3 sequences, 9.4% of which show up once; 1.5% to 2% is in the top ten. The sequencing sample was made of PBMCs. All receptors derive from a man between 50 and 59 years old in good health.

This clonotype was observed many times. J is TRBJ2-7 and V is TRBV12-3 or TRBV12-4; 9 bases line up with TRBD2. The CDR3 covers 14 residues. J was trimmed by 7 bases and V by 3 bases; bases with no gene match: 7. CDR3 nucleotide sequence: TGTGCCAGCAGTTTGAGGCTAGCGGGGTTAGAGCAGTACTTC. It translates to CASSLRLAGLEQYF.

This clonotype was observed many times. This chain connects TRBV5-1 to TRBJ2-7; 9 positions agree with TRBD1. The trim removed 0 bases at V and 3 bases at J, leaving 13 bases unmatched. The CDR3 consists of 18 residues. The germline CDR1 and CDR2 sequences are SGHRS and YFSETQ. The chain's CDR3 is CASSLAPQQGAILYEQYF. CDR3 coding DNA: TGCGCCAGCAGCTTGGCCCCTCAACAGGGGGCAATTCTCTACGAGCAGTACTTC.

This clonotype was found many times. CDR3 nucleotide sequence: TGCAGTGCTAGAGATTATAGGACAGTCCGACACAATGAGCAGTTCTTC. Its translation is CSARDYRTVRHNEQFF. V is TRBV20-1 and J is TRBJ2-1; a weak D match, TRBD1 (6 bases). Trimming cost V 0 bases and J 5 bases, with 17 bases left between them. This CDR3 is 16 amino acids long. The germline CDR1 and CDR2 sequences are DFQATT and SNEGSKA (reference sequence).

This clonotype was counted ten times or more. This chain links TRBV20-1 with TRBJ2-7; D perhaps matches TRBD2 (6 bases). The CDR3 sequence is 12 residues long. V lost 5 bases and J 5 bases, leaving 13 bases between the germline ends. Germline V gene sequence: CDR1 DFQATT, CDR2 SNEGSKA (reference sequence). The CDR3 sequence: CSAAGGVDEQYF. The CDR3 nucleotides are TGCAGTGCTGCCGGAGGGGTCGACGAGCAGTACTTC.

This clonotype showed up many times. The J gene is TRBJ1-2, the V gene TRBV20-1, with D maybe TRBD1 (6 bases). The CDR3 is made up of 12 amino acids. Per the germline V gene, CDR1 is DFQATT and CDR2 is SNEGSKA (reference sequence). The germline V and J ends were trimmed by 6 bases and 8 bases, with 16 bases remaining between them. Here the CDR3 reads CSAIRQGSGYTF. In nucleotides, the CDR3 is TGCAGTGCCATCCGGCAGGGGAGCGGCTACACCTTC.

This clonotype was detected ten times or more. This chain uses TRBV5-1 with TRBJ2-7; tentative D call: TRBD1 (6 bases). The CDR3 consists of 15 residues. Germline-derived CDR1 and CDR2 are SGHRS and YFSETQ. V dropped 9 bases and J dropped 3 bases, with 22 bases sitting between them. The CDR3 region is CATRRDRTPHYEQYF. In DNA form, the CDR3 reads TGCGCCACCCGGAGAGACAGGACCCCTCACTACGAGCAGTACTTC.

The sample holds many counts of this clonotype. The chain combines TRBV20-1 with TRBJ2-1; the D is unclear. The CDR3 has 14 residues. The V and J ends lost 2 bases and 2 bases respectively, with 10 bases between them. Germline lookup yields CDR1 DFQATT and CDR2 SNEGSKA (reference sequence). In DNA form, the CDR3 reads TGCAGTGCTAGAATGGACCCGGCCTACAATGAGCAGTTCTTC. This translates into CSARMDPAYNEQFF.

This clonotype showed up many times. This sequence joins TRBV28 and TRBJ2-1; D perhaps matches TRBD2 (6 bases). Germline loops: CDR1 MDHEN, CDR2 SYDVKM. The CDR3 has 15 amino acids. The V gene lost 4 bases and the J gene lost 7 bases, with 17 bases spanning the gap. This CDR3 reads CASSSPGVRVNEQFF. Here the CDR3 DNA reads TGTGCCAGCAGTTCACCGGGAGTCCGAGTGAATGAGCAGTTCTTC.

This clonotype was detected ten times or more. The J gene is TRBJ2-5, the V gene TRBV29-1; 7 bases match TRBD1. The CDR3 runs 13 residues. Germline CDR1 reads SQVTM; CDR2 reads ANQGSEA. Germline trimming cut 7 bases from V and 4 bases from J; bases unmatched to any gene: 9. This CDR3 reads CSAIKDRRETQYF. CDR3 in DNA: TGCAGCGCGATAAAGGACAGGCGAGAGACCCAGTACTTC. Looking up the rest from reference TRBV29-1 and TRBJ2-5 gives the full variable domain: SAVISQKPSRDICQRGTSLTIQCQVDSQVTMMFWYRQQPGQSLTLIATANQGSEATYESGFVIDKFPISRPNLTFSTLTVSNMSPEDSSIYLCSAIKDRRETQYFGPGTRLLVL.

There are many counts of this clonotype. The CDR3 sequence is CASSKPGQGDYEQYF. Written as DNA, the CDR3 is TGCGCCAGCAGCAAACCGGGACAGGGGGATTACGAGCAGTACTTC. The chain recombines TRBV5-1 with TRBJ2-7; TRBD1 matches 11 bases. After removal of 4 bases from V and 4 bases from J, the junction contained 7 bases not matched to a gene. The CDR3 has 15 residues. From germline, CDR1 is SGHRS and CDR2 YFSETQ.

This clonotype has a count of ten or more. This chain connects TRBV7-2 to TRBJ1-6; TRBD1 might be the D (6 bases). CDR3 size: 15 residues. In germline, CDR1 is SGHTA, CDR2 FQGNSA. The germline V and J ends were trimmed by 5 bases and 7 bases, with 15 bases remaining between them. The CDR3 coding sequence is TGTGCCAGCAGCCTCAGGGGAAACGACAATTCACCCCTCCACTTT. Its protein is CASSLRGNDNSPLHF.

This clonotype was recorded at least ten times. This rearrangement joins TRBV6-6 to TRBJ1-6; D call uncertain. Trimming took 5 bases from V and 10 from J, leaving 18 bases between them. Germline assignment: CDR1 MNHNY and CDR2 SVGAGI (reference sequence). The CDR3 totals 15 residues. The CDR3 is CASSVEAGNSSPLHF. The CDR3, as DNA: TGTGCCAGCAGTGTTGAAGCTGGGAATAGCTCACCCCTCCACTTT.

This clonotype has ten or more counts. The chain has TRBV15 and TRBJ2-1; TRBD1 is a possible D gene (6 bases). V lost 1 base, J lost 4 bases, and 11 bases lay in between. Germline V CDR1 and CDR2: LNHNV, YYDKDF (reference sequence). This CDR3 is built from 15 residues. This CDR3 is CATSRGQDPYNEQFF. For the CDR3, the DNA is TGTGCCACCAGCAGAGGACAGGACCCTTACAATGAGCAGTTCTTC.

Of note for this clonotype: A much more abundant neighbour one base away suggests this may be a read error. The chain uses TRBV6-1 and TRBJ2-3; a weak D match, TRBD2 (7 bases). Deletions cut 3 bases from V and 4 bases from J, with 17 bases between. CDR1 and CDR2 (germline): MNHNS, SASEGT. The CDR3 is 16 residues long. Here the CDR3 reads CASSDGGGASADTQYF. Here the CDR3 DNA reads TGTGCCAGCAGTGATGGCGGGGGCGCTAGCGCAGATACGCAGTATTTT.

For the CDR3, the DNA is TGTGCCAGCAGTTACGGGAACACAGATACGCAGTATTTT. This sequence encodes CASSYGNTDTQYF. The gene calls are TRBV6-6 and TRBJ2-3; D is undetermined. Looked up from germline, CDR1 is MNHNY and CDR2 is SVGAGI (reference sequence). CDR3 length: 13 residues. Trimming stripped 2 bases from V and 2 bases from J, with 5 bases between.

In its sample, this clonotype was seen many times. V usage is TRBV6-5 and J usage is TRBJ1-5, with D possibly being TRBD1 (5 bases). V lost 6 bases and J 0 bases, leaving 6 bases between the germline ends. Germline V gene data show CDR1 as MNHEY and CDR2 as SVGAGI. The CDR3 runs to 13 residues. The CDR3 coding sequence is TGTGCCAGCAGGGGACCTAGCAATCAGCCCCAGCATTTT. Translating gives CASRGPSNQPQHF.

This clonotype was counted many times. CDR3 region: CASSLKTYSPLHF. CDR3 nucleotide sequence: TGTGCCAGCAGTCTGAAGACCTATTCACCCCTCCACTTT. The rearrangement joins TRBV6-5 to TRBJ1-6; D call uncertain. Germline values: CDR1 MNHEY, CDR2 SVGAGI. There are 13 residues in the CDR3. Deletions cut 5 bases from V and 8 bases from J, with 10 bases between.

This clonotype was detected many times. The rearrangement links TRBV12-3 or TRBV12-4 to TRBJ2-7; 7 nucleotides align to TRBD1. V lost 5 bases and J lost 7; bases outside the gene matches: 14. The CDR3 covers 15 residues. This CDR3 reads CASSDRTGAFREQYF. DNA for the CDR3: TGTGCCAGCAGTGACCGGACAGGTGCCTTTAGGGAGCAGTACTTC.

This clonotype was recorded many times. The rearrangement uses TRBV5-1 and TRBJ2-3, with D tentatively TRBD1 (6 bases). The CDR3 covers 15 residues. V dropped 5 bases and J dropped 2 bases, with 15 bases sitting between them. Germline CDR1 reads SGHRS; CDR2 reads YFSETQ. CDR3 sequence reads: CASRAVQGDTDTQYF. The CDR3 DNA reads TGCGCCAGCAGGGCGGTACAGGGAGACACAGATACGCAGTATTTT.

Ten or more counts support this clonotype. This chain uses TRBV20-1 with TRBJ2-3; TRBD2 agrees at 7 bases. The V and J ends lost 5 bases and 6 bases, in that order; junction bases with no gene match: 8. CDR1 DFQATT and CDR2 SNEGSKA come from the germline V gene (reference sequence). The CDR3 runs 13 residues. CDR3 in amino acids: CSAPGEGADTQYF. In DNA form, the CDR3 reads TGCAGTGCTCCGGGGGAGGGTGCGGATACGCAGTATTTT.

This clonotype was seen ten or more times. This sequence joins TRBV6-1 and TRBJ1-1, with D unclear. Germline assignment: CDR1 MNHNS and CDR2 SASEGT. This CDR3 is built from 12 residues. V shed 4 bases and J shed 3 bases, with 6 bases lying between them. CDR3 in amino acids: CASSGGYTEAFF. The CDR3 nucleotides read TGTGCCAGCAGTGGAGGTTACACTGAAGCTTTCTTT.

A note on this clonotype: A much larger clone sits a single nucleotide away, making a read error possible. The CDR3 loop is CASSSGKLAWLNNEQFF. The CDR3 bases are TGTGCCAGCAGCTCCGGGAAACTAGCGTGGTTGAACAATGAGCAGTTCTTC. V usage is TRBV5-4 and J usage is TRBJ2-1; TRBD2 matches 7 bases. Germline values: CDR1 SGHNT, CDR2 YYREEE (reference sequence). V was clipped by 3 bases and J by 5 bases; unmatched bases: 14. The CDR3 consists of 17 residues.

This clonotype was seen repeatedly, ten times or more. J is TRBJ2-5 and V is TRBV7-2, with a weak D call TRBD1 (5 bases). V dropped 1 base and J dropped 5 bases, with 8 bases sitting between them. The CDR3 is 13 amino acids. Germline values: CDR1 SGHTA, CDR2 FQGNSA. Here the CDR3 reads CASSLVWGETQYF. The CDR3 DNA sequence: TGTGCCAGCAGCTTAGTGTGGGGCGAGACCCAGTACTTC.

This clonotype was found many times. The chain carries TRBV5-1 and TRBJ1-1, with 8 positions matching TRBD1. This CDR3 is 15 amino acids long. V trimming: 1 base; J trimming: 0 bases; junction bases outside the gene matches: 2. CDR1 SGHRS and CDR2 YFSETQ come from the germline V gene. Here the CDR3 DNA reads TGCGCCAGCAGCTTGACGGGACAGGTGAACACTGAAGCTTTCTTT. As protein: CASSLTGQVNTEAFF.

This clonotype came up many times. The rearrangement joins TRBV20-1 to TRBJ2-1; TRBD2 matches 9 bases. Germline loops: CDR1 DFQATT, CDR2 SNEGSKA (reference sequence). The trim removed 5 bases at V and 9 bases at J, leaving 14 bases unmatched. The CDR3 consists of 15 residues. The CDR3 region is CSALTMTSGMGEQFF. The CDR3 DNA reads as TGCAGTGCTCTAACGATGACTAGCGGTATGGGTGAGCAGTTCTTC.

This clonotype was seen ten or more times. The CDR3 region is CASSLVPNYGYTF. CDR3 nucleotide sequence: TGTGCCAGCAGTTTAGTCCCGAACTATGGCTACACCTTC. This chain joins TRBV12-3 or TRBV12-4 and TRBJ1-2, with no clear D. Trimming took off 1 base at V and 2 bases at J, with 5 bases between the two ends. The CDR3 contains 13 residues.

The sample holds many counts of this clonotype. This chain uses TRBV20-1 with TRBJ1-6; D is ambiguous. Per the germline V gene, CDR1 is DFQATT and CDR2 is SNEGSKA (reference sequence). The CDR3 extends over 17 amino acids. The ends were cut back, 0 bases at V and 0 bases at J, with 12 bases in the middle. CDR3 sequence reads: CSARDPSGRSYNSPLHF. CDR3 DNA: TGCAGTGCTAGAGATCCTTCGGGCCGCTCCTATAATTCACCCCTCCACTTT.